This is a list of T cell receptor beta chains from one sample in a study of blood T cell repertoires in COVID-19. Only in-frame clones appear in the TCRdb table, and some are missing; sequencing was by immunoSEQ multiplex PCR. The profile shows 290,000 or so clones, 90% of them singletons. The sample taken for sequencing was PBMCs or T cells enriched from blood (not recorded which). These receptors came from a woman younger than 30 with acute COVID-19. CDR3s include the opening cysteine and the closing phenylalanine or tryptophan. The D gene is left open where the match is weak. Size is omitted from some rows. Given values are once, few, many or a class for expanded clones.

TRBJ2-1 TRBV2 once TRBD2 TGTGCCAGCGGGGCGCTAGCGGGAGGCAATGAGCAGTTCTTC CASGALAGGNEQFF
TRBJ2-7 TRBV5-1 NA NA TGCGCCAGCAGCGGGAGTAGCTACGAGCAGTACTTC CASSGSSYEQYF
TRBJ2-2 TRBV10-3 NA TRBD2 TGTGCCATTGCGGGAGGGCCGGCCGGGGAGCTGTTTTTT CAIAGGPAGELFF
TRBJ1-1 TRBV2 NA TRBD1 TGTGCCAGCAACCTTCCAGGGGGCCGCACTGAAGCTTTCTTT CASNLPGGRTEAFF
TRBJ1-6 TRBV19 NA NA TGTGCCAGTAGTATGGCCAGCTCCTATAATTCACCCCTCCACTTT CASSMASSYNSPLHF
TRBJ1-1 TRBV6-5 NA NA TGTGCCAGCAGTTACTCTCGCGCAGACATGAACACTGAAGCTTTCTTT CASSYSRADMNTEAFF
TRBJ2-7 TRBV29-1 NA NA TGCAGCGTTGTGGCCGGGTTTTCCTACGAGCAGTACTTC CSVVAGFSYEQYF
TRBJ2-7 TRBV10-3 NA TRBD2 TGTGCCATCAGTGATAGGCGACACGGGACTAGCGGATACGAGCAGTACTTC CAISDRRHGTSGYEQYF
TRBJ1-2 TRBV14 NA TRBD1 TGTGCCAGCAGCCCCAGGGGGGATCCTCGCTATGGCTACACCTTC CASSPRGDPRYGYTF
TRBJ1-1 TRBV21-1 NA NA TGTGCCAGCAGCAAAGTTTTCTCTCCGAGGGTTACAGACAGGGAAAACACTGAAGCTTTCTTT CASSKVFSPRVTDRENTEAFF
TRBJ1-4 TRBV28 NA NA TGTGCCAGCAGTCGGGACATCGAAAAACTGTTTTTT CASSRDIEKLFF
TRBJ1-1 TRBV2 NA NA TGTGCCAGCAGTGGAGGACAGTCTGAAGCTTTCTTT CASSGGQSEAFF
TRBJ2-5 TRBV9 NA NA TGTGCCAGCAGCGTAGACTCGAAAGAGACCCAGTACTTC CASSVDSKETQYF
TRBJ1-1 TRBV11-3 NA NA TGTGCCAGCAGCTTAGAGGGCGGGGCGGCAGCTTTCTTT CASSLEGGAAAFF
TRBJ2-5 TRBV2 NA NA TGTGCCAGCAGTTCAGGGTACCCGGGGACCCAGTACTTC CASSSGYPGTQYF
TRBJ2-7 TRBV7-2 NA NA TGTGCCAGCAGCCCCTTCCTGACTCGCGAGCAGTACTTC CASSPFLTREQYF
TRBJ1-2 TRBV28 NA TRBD1 TGTGCCAGCAGTCCGGGGACAGGGCCTGAGCCAGGAATATTC CASSPGTGPEPGIF
TRBJ2-7 TRBV7-2 few NA TGTGCCAGCAGCCCCCAGTTTCCATACGAGCAGTACTTC CASSPQFPYEQYF
TRBJ2-4 TRBV19 once TRBD1 TGTGCCAGTAGTACACCGCCGGGACAGGCCAAAAACATTCAGTACTTC CASSTPPGQAKNIQYF
TRBJ2-4 TRBV30 NA NA TGTGCCTGGGCGCAGGGGGGAGGCAAAAACATTCAGTACTTC CAWAQGGGKNIQYF
TRBJ2-2 TRBV27 NA TRBD2 TGTGCCAGCAGTTTTTTCAGGGCTAGCGGGAGGGCGGAGCTGTTTTTT CASSFFRASGRAELFF
TRBJ1-3 TRBV28 once NA TGTGCCAGCAGTGTTGGGGGCGCTGGAAACACCATATATTTT CASSVGGAGNTIYF
TRBJ2-2 TRBV12-5 NA TRBD2 TGTGCTAGTGGTTTGGTACCAAAAGCGGGAGGAACCGGGGAGCTGTTTTTT CASGLVPKAGGTGELFF
TRBJ2-7 TRBV5-5 once NA TGTGCCAGCAGCACTCAGGTCTCCTACGAGCAGTACTTC CASSTQVSYEQYF
TRBJ2-7 TRBV6-4 NA NA TGTGCCAGCAGTGAAGGGAAGGGGCCGAGAGAGCAGTACTTC CASSEGKGPREQYF
TRBJ2-5 TRBV6-5 once NA TGTGCCAGCAGTTACTCGATTCCAGGGACCCAGTACTTC CASSYSIPGTQYF
TRBJ2-3 TRBV5-1 NA NA TGCGCCAGCAGCTCGGCGGAGCCGACAGATACGCAGTATTTT CASSSAEPTDTQYF
TRBJ2-7 TRBV29-1 NA TRBD1 TGCAGCGCTGGGACAGGGTACAACGAGCAGTACTTC CSAGTGYNEQYF
TRBJ2-2 TRBV5-1 NA TRBD2 TGCGCCAGCAGCTTGATAGCTAGCGGGAGCTTAACCGGGGAGCTGTTTTTT CASSLIASGSLTGELFF
TRBJ2-2 TRBV10-3 NA TRBD2 TGTGCCATCAGTGAGGTAGCGGGAGGCACCGGGGAGCTGTTTTTT CAISEVAGGTGELFF
TRBJ1-1 TRBV11-2 NA TRBD1 TGTGCCAGCAGCCCAGGACAGGGGTACACTGAAGCTTTCTTT CASSPGQGYTEAFF